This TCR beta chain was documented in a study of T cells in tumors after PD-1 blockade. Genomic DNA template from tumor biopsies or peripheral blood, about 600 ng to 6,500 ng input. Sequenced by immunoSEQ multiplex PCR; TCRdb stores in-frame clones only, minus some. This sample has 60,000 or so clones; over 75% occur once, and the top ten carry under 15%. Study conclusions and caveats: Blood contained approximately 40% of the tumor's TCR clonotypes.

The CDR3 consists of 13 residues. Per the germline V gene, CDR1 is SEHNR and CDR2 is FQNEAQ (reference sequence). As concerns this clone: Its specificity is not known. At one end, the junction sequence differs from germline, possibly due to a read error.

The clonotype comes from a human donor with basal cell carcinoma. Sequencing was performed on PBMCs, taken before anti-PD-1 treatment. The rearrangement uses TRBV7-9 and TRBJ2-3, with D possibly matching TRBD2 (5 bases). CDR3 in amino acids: CANSSSGGGTQYF. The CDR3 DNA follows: TGTGCCAACAGCTCATCGGGCGGCGGGACGCAGTATTTT.